The next 11 T cell receptor beta chains were all read from a single sample in a study of CD8 T cells in ankylosing spondylitis. Using its own MiXCR run on the 5' RACE reads, TCRdb lists one record per CDR3 protein. The sample lists approximately 240,000 distinct CDR3 sequences; over 9.5% were seen once. The sample was blood, either unsorted or a sorted T cell fraction (not recorded which). The receptors derive from a male donor with ankylosing spondylitis or in good health (not recorded which).

This clonotype was seen repeatedly, ten times or more. This chain links TRBV12-3 or TRBV12-4 with TRBJ1-5, with D uncertain. V shed 7 bases and J shed 1 base, with 8 bases lying between them. This CDR3 comprises 13 residues. CDR3 bases: TGTGCCAGCACCTTGGGCAGCAATCAGCCCCAGCATTTT. It encodes CASTLGSNQPQHF.

There are many counts of this clonotype. The CDR3, as DNA: TGTGCCAGCAGCTATCGACAGGGAGGGTACGAGCAGTACTTC. Its protein is CASSYRQGGYEQYF. The rearrangement uses TRBV3-1 and TRBJ2-7; D might be TRBD1 or TRBD2, each matching 7 bases. V was cut by 5 bases and J by 4 bases, with 15 bases left in between. Germline CDR1 is LGHDT and CDR2 is YNNKEL (reference sequence). The CDR3 runs 14 residues.

The chain recombines TRBV30 with TRBJ1-6; 10 bases map to TRBD1. V shed 8 bases, J shed 10 bases, and the junction held 17 bases outside the gene matches. CDR3 length equals 16 residues. Per germline, CDR1 GTSNPN and CDR2 SVGIG (reference sequence). CDR3 sequence (DNA): TGTGCCGTATCTCGGGGACAGGGGAAAGTGGGGTCACCCCTCCACTTT. Amino acids: CAVSRGQGKVGSPLHF. Based on the CDR3 plus reference TRBV30 and TRBJ1-6, the full variable domain is SQTIHQWPATLVQPVGSPLSLECTVEGTSNPNLYWYRQAAGRGLQLLFYSVGIGQISSEVPQNLSASRPQDRQFILSSKKLLLSDSGFYLCAVSRGQGKVGSPLHFGNGTRLTVT.

This clonotype showed up many times. V is TRBV12-3 or TRBV12-4 and J is TRBJ2-6; the match to TRBD1 covers 9 bases. With 6 bases clipped from V and 3 bases from J, the junction kept 12 bases outside the gene matches. The CDR3 consists of 18 residues. The CDR3 sequence is CASSLKGQGQFGANVLTF. The DNA of the CDR3 is TGTGCCAGCAGCCTAAAGGGACAGGGACAGTTTGGGGCCAACGTCCTGACTTTC.

This clonotype has ten or more counts. The chain has TRBV2 and TRBJ2-1, with a possible D match to TRBD1 (5 bases). V lost 4 bases and J lost 6, with 13 bases in between. The germline V gene encodes CDR1 SNHLY and CDR2 FYNNEI. The CDR3 has 14 amino acids. CDR3 in DNA: TGTGCCAGCAGTGCCGTTCGGCAGGGCAATGAGCAGTTCTTC. It codes for CASSAVRQGNEQFF. Supplemented by reference TRBV2 and TRBJ2-1, the full variable domain reads EPEVTQTPSHQVTQMGQEVILRCVPISNHLYFYWYRQILGQKVEFLVSFYNNEISEKSEIFDDQFSVERPDGSNFTLKIRSTKLEDSAMYFCASSAVRQGNEQFFGPGTRLTVL.

This clonotype appeared many times. The CDR3: CASIPGGPLTTEAFF. The DNA for the CDR3 is TGTGCCAGCATTCCGGGGGGCCCGCTAACCACTGAAGCTTTCTTT. This sequence joins TRBV12-3 or TRBV12-4 and TRBJ1-1; perhaps TRBD1 as D (6 bases). The CDR3 is 15 amino acids. V shed 7 bases and J shed 4 bases, with 19 bases lying between them.

This clonotype was detected ten times or more. The rearrangement uses TRBV5-1 and TRBJ2-1; TRBD2 matches 11 bases. This CDR3 has 16 amino acids. Germline V gene sequence: CDR1 SGHRS, CDR2 YFSETQ. J gave up 4 bases and V 4 bases, and 7 bases lay outside the gene matches. CDR3 in DNA: TGCGCCAGCAGCCTCATAGCGGGGGGGCCTTACAATGAGCAGTTCTTC. Its translation: CASSLIAGGPYNEQFF.

The sample holds many counts of this clonotype. The rearrangement links TRBV14 to TRBJ2-3; maybe TRBD1 (5 bases). Trimming removed 4 bases from V and 2 bases from J, with 13 bases in between. Per the germline V gene, CDR1 is SGHDN and CDR2 is FVKESK. The length of the CDR3 is 15 residues. Here the CDR3 reads CASSLRVSFTDTQYF. The DNA of the CDR3 is TGTGCCAGCAGCCTCAGGGTCTCCTTCACAGATACGCAGTATTTT.

The chain has TRBV11-1 and TRBJ1-3; maybe TRBD1 (6 bases). The V and J ends lost 2 bases and 0 bases respectively, with 20 bases between them. CDR3 length: 19 amino acids. Germline V lookup: CDR1 SGHAT, CDR2 FQDESV (reference sequence). CDR3 residues: CASSLPRQGGGGSGNTIYF. CDR3 sequence (DNA): TGTGCCAGCAGCTTACCCCGGCAGGGTGGAGGGGGCTCTGGAAACACCATATATTTT.

A note on this clonotype: A single base separates this from a much larger clone, so it may be a read error. The rearrangement links TRBV4-1 to TRBJ2-1; 11 nucleotides agree with TRBD2. CDR3 size: 17 residues. CDR1 and CDR2 from the germline V gene are MGHRA and YSYEKL. The CDR3 region has the DNA TGCGCCAGCAGCCGGTTAGCGGGAGGGGCCTTCTACAATGAGCAGTCCTTC. Translated: CASSRLAGGAFYNEQSF.

This chain joins TRBV7-9 and TRBJ1-6, with a tentative D call TRBD1 (5 bases). Germline CDR1 SEHNR, CDR2 FQNEAQ (reference sequence). The CDR3 is 15 amino acids. V shed 5 bases and J shed 4 bases, with 12 bases lying between them. CDR3 amino acids: CASSQNGTYNSPLHF. CDR3 in DNA: TGTGCCAGCAGCCAAAACGGGACTTATAATTCACCCCTCCACTTT.